The next 31 T cell receptor beta chains were all read from a single sample in a study of T-cell memory formation after mild COVID-19. TCRdb re-called the 5' RACE reads through MiXCR, storing one row per CDR3 protein. The sample lists about 270,000 distinct CDR3 sequences, around 15% occurring once. The sequencing sample was made of PBMCs or a T cell subset sorted from them (not recorded which). These receptors all come from a man younger than 35 who had mild COVID-19 (a few samples of this study predate the infection). Cell type and time point are not known.

This clonotype was picked up a small number of times. The chain couples TRBV4-3 to TRBJ2-2; D may correspond to TRBD1 or TRBD2 (6 bases each). This CDR3 has 18 amino acids. The germline gives CDR1 LGHNA, CDR2 YSLEER. Trimming removed 0 bases at V and 2 bases at J, with 16 bases between. CDR3 region: CASSQEPPGGINTGELFF. The CDR3 nucleotides are TGCGCCAGCAGCCAAGAACCCCCCGGGGGCATAAACACCGGGGAGCTGTTTTTT.

The rearrangement uses TRBV6-5 and TRBJ1-5; D not certain. The CDR3 has 13 amino acids. Deletions cut 2 bases from V and 3 bases from J, with 5 bases between. Germline lookup yields CDR1 MNHEY and CDR2 SVGAGI. CDR3 loop: CASSYNINQPQHF. CDR3 coding DNA: TGTGCCAGCAGTTACAACATCAATCAGCCCCAGCATTTT.

The chain has TRBV2 and TRBJ2-3; D is unresolved. Trimming shortened V by 1 base and J by 6 bases, and 11 bases separated the two germline ends. The CDR3 is 14 amino acids. Germline assignment: CDR1 SNHLY and CDR2 FYNNEI. The CDR3 coding sequence is TGTGCCAGCAGTGAAGAGGTATTCGCGGATACGCAGTATTTT. Its translation is CASSEEVFADTQYF.

The V call is TRBV7-9, the J call TRBJ1-1; no definite D call. CDR1 and CDR2 from the germline V gene are SEHNR and FQNEAQ (reference sequence). Trimming stripped 7 bases from V and 0 bases from J, with 18 bases between. CDR3 length: 16 residues. The CDR3 protein is CASTLARVKLNTEAFF. The CDR3 region has the DNA TGTGCCAGCACCTTGGCACGGGTGAAGTTGAACACTGAAGCTTTCTTT.

The CDR3 coding sequence is TGTGCCTGGAACGGACAGGGAGCTCAGCCCCAGCATTTT. Its protein product is CAWNGQGAQPQHF. V usage is TRBV30 and J usage is TRBJ1-5, with 8 bases that match TRBD1. Losses at the gene ends were 4 bases for V and 6 bases for J; bases not matched to a gene: 5. This CDR3 has 13 amino acids. Germline loops: CDR1 GTSNPN, CDR2 SVGIG (reference sequence).

This clonotype was recorded a few times. V usage is TRBV20-1 and J usage is TRBJ2-5; weak D call: TRBD1 (5 bases). Germline CDR1 and CDR2: DFQATT and SNEGSKA (reference sequence). V was trimmed by 5 bases and J by 3 bases, leaving 22 bases between them. The CDR3 is made up of 16 amino acids. The CDR3 bases are TGCAGTGCTGGCGTCCCCTTGGGGCGAACCAAAGAGACCCAGTACTTC. Residues: CSAGVPLGRTKETQYF.

J is TRBJ2-3 and V is TRBV7-2; 13 bases map to TRBD2. Germline CDR1 reads SGHTA; CDR2 reads FQGNSA. CDR3 length: 17 residues. The J segment lost 0 bases and the V segment lost 5 bases, leaving 5 bases of the junction unmatched. The CDR3 spells CASSQGLAGPSTDTQYF. The CDR3 DNA reads as TGTGCCAGCAGCCAGGGACTAGCGGGGCCTAGCACAGATACGCAGTATTTT.

The chain carries TRBV6-2 or TRBV6-3 and TRBJ1-1; weak D call: TRBD1 (5 bases). CDR1 and CDR2 from the germline V gene are MNHEY and SVGEGT. The CDR3 is made up of 15 amino acids. The V and J ends lost 5 bases and 0 bases respectively, with 13 bases between them. CDR3 sequence: CASSLVGRMNTEAFF. CDR3 nucleotides: TGTGCCAGCAGTCTGGTGGGGCGGATGAACACTGAAGCTTTCTTT.

This chain connects TRBV15 to TRBJ2-7; TRBD1 matches 9 bases. Trimming cost V 5 bases and J 3 bases; bases outside gene matches: 5. Germline V gives CDR1 LNHNV, CDR2 YYDKDF (reference sequence). The CDR3 has 14 amino acids. The CDR3 DNA is TGTGCCACCAGCCCGGGACAGGGACTCTACGAGCAGTACTTC. Its protein is CATSPGQGLYEQYF. Full variable domain (remainder filled in from reference TRBV15 and TRBJ2-7): DAMVIQNPRYQVTQFGKPVTLSCSQTLNHNVMYWYQQKSSQAPKLLFHYYDKDFNNEADTPDNFQSRRPNTSFCFLDIRSPGLGDTAMYLCATSPGQGLYEQYFGPGTRLTVT.

This clonotype was seen repeatedly, ten times or more. This chain connects TRBV20-1 to TRBJ1-5, with TRBD1 as a possible D gene (5 bases). V was shortened by 2 bases and J by 4 bases, with 24 bases between the two germline ends. The CDR3 runs to 18 residues. Per germline, CDR1 DFQATT and CDR2 SNEGSKA (reference sequence). The CDR3: CSARKLLRGRKVNQPQHF. CDR3 DNA: TGCAGTGCTAGAAAACTCCTCCGGGGGAGGAAGGTTAATCAGCCCCAGCATTTT.

This clonotype was found a few times. This chain links TRBV15 with TRBJ1-5, with TRBD1 as a possible D gene (5 bases). Trimming took off 0 bases at V and 5 bases at J, with 14 bases between the two ends. This CDR3 has 16 residues. Germline V lookup: CDR1 LNHNV, CDR2 YYDKDF (reference sequence). CDR3 residues: CATSREGRGSHQPQHF. The CDR3 nucleotides are TGTGCCACCAGCAGAGAGGGCCGGGGCTCGCATCAGCCCCAGCATTTT.

This clonotype was counted only a few times. The genes are TRBV20-1 and TRBJ2-1; the match to TRBD2 covers 7 bases. This CDR3 has 16 residues. Looked up from germline, CDR1 is DFQATT and CDR2 is SNEGSKA (reference sequence). Unmatched junction bases numbered 14, after V lost 3 bases and J lost 6 bases. The CDR3, as DNA: TGCAGTGCTAGGCCGGCGGGGGTCAGGGCGAGCAATGAGCAGTTCTTC. Translated: CSARPAGVRASNEQFF.

The chain recombines TRBV12-3 or TRBV12-4 with TRBJ1-5; tentative D call: TRBD1 (6 bases). The length of the CDR3 is 14 residues. The germline V and J ends were trimmed by 3 bases and 5 bases, with 11 bases remaining between them. CDR3 DNA sequence: TGTGCCAGCAGTTTCTCAGGGGTAGATCAGCCCCAGCATTTT. It is translated as CASSFSGVDQPQHF.

The chain uses TRBV7-3 and TRBJ2-3; 9 nucleotides match TRBD1. The CDR3 has 16 residues. V gave up 1 base and J gave up 2 bases; unmatched junction bases: 4. Germline lookup yields CDR1 SGHTA and CDR2 FQGTGA. For the CDR3, the DNA is TGTGCCAGCAGCTTAAACGGACAGGGGCACACAGATACGCAGTATTTT. Translation gives CASSLNGQGHTDTQYF.

J is TRBJ2-3 and V is TRBV28, with a weak D call TRBD1 (5 bases). CDR1 and CDR2 (germline): MDHEN, SYDVKM. The CDR3 covers 11 residues. The V end lost 3 bases, the J end lost 11 bases, and 9 bases lay between the germline ends. The CDR3 protein is CASSFAGKQYF. In nucleotides, the CDR3 is TGTGCCAGCAGTTTTGCAGGGAAGCAGTATTTT.

This clonotype was seen a few times. The chain links TRBV4-1 to TRBJ2-1; D unresolved. This CDR3 comprises 15 residues. V was pared by 0 bases and J by 4 bases, with 10 bases between. Germline values: CDR1 MGHRA, CDR2 YSYEKL. The chain's CDR3 is CASSQESRGYNEQFF. The CDR3 DNA sequence: TGCGCCAGCAGCCAAGAATCAAGAGGATACAATGAGCAGTTCTTC.

The rearrangement joins TRBV7-9 to TRBJ1-1, with a tentative D call TRBD1 (5 bases). Germline CDR1 SEHNR, CDR2 FQNEAQ (reference sequence). The CDR3 covers 14 residues. Deletions cut 5 bases from V and 5 bases from J, with 15 bases between. This chain's CDR3 is CASSGSGEGTEAFF. In nucleotides, the CDR3 is TGTGCCAGCAGCGGATCGGGGGAAGGGACTGAAGCTTTCTTT.

This clonotype has only a few counts. This chain joins TRBV12-3 or TRBV12-4 and TRBJ2-7; 10 bases are a match to TRBD1. The J segment lost 3 bases and the V segment lost 6 bases, leaving 8 bases of the junction unmatched. The CDR3 totals 15 residues. The CDR3 loop is CASRRQGAGGYEQYF. The CDR3 coding sequence is TGTGCCAGCAGGAGACAGGGGGCAGGTGGCTACGAGCAGTACTTC.

The CDR3 is CSAPGGGRLPGPTDTQYF. In DNA, the CDR3 is TGCAGTGCGCCTGGAGGTGGACGACTCCCCGGCCCCACAGATACGCAGTATTTT. The V gene is TRBV20-1, the J gene TRBJ2-3, with a weak D call TRBD2 (5 bases). The germline CDR1 and CDR2 sequences are DFQATT and SNEGSKA (reference sequence). Trimming shortened V by 6 bases and J by 2 bases, and 27 bases separated the two germline ends. This CDR3 contains 18 residues.

This clonotype was found a few times. This chain joins TRBV5-1 and TRBJ2-1; 7 nucleotides line up with TRBD2. The CDR3 spans 15 residues. V was pared by 7 bases and J by 5 bases, with 12 bases of the junction left unmatched. Germline CDR1 and CDR2: SGHRS and YFSETQ. CDR3 in amino acids: CASASMASGNNEQFF. The CDR3 DNA reads as TGCGCCAGCGCGTCAATGGCTAGCGGAAACAATGAGCAGTTCTTC.

The sample holds a few counts of this clonotype. The genes are TRBV12-3 or TRBV12-4 and TRBJ1-5, with 8 bases lining up with TRBD1. The CDR3 length is 14 residues. After removal of 7 bases from V and 4 bases from J, the junction contained 6 bases not matched to a gene. CDR3 sequence: CASTPGQENQPQHF. The CDR3 nucleotides are TGTGCCAGCACCCCGGGACAGGAGAATCAGCCCCAGCATTTT.

The chain couples TRBV15 to TRBJ1-2, with D unresolved. The germline CDR1 and CDR2 sequences are LNHNV and YYDKDF (reference sequence). The CDR3 extends over 15 amino acids. Between the trimmed V and J ends, which lost 1 base and 4 bases, there was a span of 13 bases. The CDR3 DNA reads as TGTGCCACCAGCAGAGTGGCCTCATCAAGCTATGGCTACACCTTC. Amino acid sequence: CATSRVASSSYGYTF.

This clonotype was counted a few times. The chain links TRBV7-9 to TRBJ2-7; maybe TRBD1 (5 bases). This CDR3 spans 10 amino acids. The V and J ends lost 10 bases and 5 bases respectively, with 9 bases between them. Germline V gene sequence: CDR1 SEHNR, CDR2 FQNEAQ (reference sequence). DNA of the CDR3: TGTGCCACGGTAGGGGACGAGCAGTACGTC. As protein: CATVGDEQYV.

The rearrangement joins TRBV28 to TRBJ1-2; unclear D gene. The germline gives CDR1 MDHEN, CDR2 SYDVKM. This CDR3 spans 12 amino acids. Deletions cut 2 bases from V and 8 bases from J, with 9 bases between. This CDR3 is CASSLEGRGYTF. The CDR3 DNA reads TGTGCCAGCAGTTTAGAAGGGAGAGGCTACACCTTC.

The chain links TRBV29-1 to TRBJ2-3, with 11 bases identical to TRBD2. In germline, CDR1 is SQVTM, CDR2 ANQGSEA. This CDR3 region has 16 residues. The V and J ends lost 6 bases and 0 bases, in that order; junction bases with no gene match: 8. This chain's CDR3 is CSVPGTSGTSTDTQYF. The CDR3 nucleotides are TGCAGCGTACCCGGGACTAGCGGAACCAGCACAGATACGCAGTATTTT.

The chain couples TRBV10-3 to TRBJ2-7; 15 nucleotides align to TRBD2. Unmatched junction bases numbered 7, after V lost 6 bases and J lost 7 bases. The CDR3 covers 15 residues. Germline V gene data show CDR1 as ENHRY and CDR2 as SYGVKD. DNA for the CDR3: TGTGCCATCAGCTCGGGACTAGCGGGGGGAGGGGAGCAGTACGTC. It is translated as CAISSGLAGGGEQYV.

The chain employs TRBV12-3 or TRBV12-4 and TRBJ1-1; the D is unclear. The CDR3 loop spans 10 amino acids. The V end was cut by 9 bases, the J end by 7 bases, with 9 bases between. The CDR3 nucleotides read TGTGCCAGTCTCCGGGGTGAAGCTTTCTTT. Translation gives CASLRGEAFF.

This chain connects TRBV5-1 to TRBJ1-4, with TRBD1 as a possible D gene (6 bases). V shed 3 bases and J shed 7 bases, with 10 bases lying between them. Germline V lookup: CDR1 SGHRS, CDR2 YFSETQ. CDR3 size: 13 residues. CDR3 nucleotides: TGCGCCAGCAGCTCCCTAGGGGGTGAAAAACTGTTTTTT. This gives the protein CASSSLGGEKLFF.

This clonotype was counted at least ten times. The chain joins TRBV20-1 to TRBJ2-5, with 12 bases matching TRBD2. Germline values: CDR1 DFQATT, CDR2 SNEGSKA (reference sequence). The CDR3 is 15 amino acids. J was trimmed by 3 bases and V by 5 bases; bases with no gene match: 7. The CDR3 loop reads CSAGGLAGNKETQYF. The CDR3 DNA sequence: TGCAGTGCTGGAGGACTAGCGGGGAACAAAGAGACCCAGTACTTC.

Only a few counts were recorded for this clonotype. V usage is TRBV20-1 and J usage is TRBJ2-5; the D is unclear. The germline V gene has CDR1 DFQATT and CDR2 SNEGSKA (reference sequence). The CDR3 runs to 12 residues. V was cut by 5 bases and J by 3 bases, with 10 bases left in between. This chain's CDR3 is CSAVPREETQYF. Here the CDR3 DNA reads TGCAGTGCTGTCCCCCGCGAAGAGACCCAGTACTTC.

This chain links TRBV2 with TRBJ1-3; the D is unclear. Trimming pared 5 bases from V and 2 bases from J, leaving 7 bases between. This CDR3 contains 13 residues. Germline V CDR1 and CDR2: SNHLY, FYNNEI. In DNA form, the CDR3 reads TGTGCCAGCAGTACGAAGCCTGGAAACACCATATATTTT. It codes for CASSTKPGNTIYF.